This T cell receptor (beta chain) was sequenced in a study of Graves' ophthalmopathy and Graves' hyperthyroidism. The CDR3 totals 15 residues. With 4 bases clipped from V and 5 bases from J, the junction kept 10 bases outside the gene matches. Germline values: CDR1 SGHRS, CDR2 YFSETQ. Study results and caveats: Most clonotypes expanded in thyroid above 0.001 frequency were present in blood too. The model's ophthalmopathy progression predictions had approximately 71% sensitivity and 72% to 75% specificity.

The PBMC fraction was derived from around 10 ml of fresh peripheral blood. The study amplified TCR beta CDR3 regions using RNA transcripts. First-round RT-PCR employed HTBI primers, with a second-round multiplex PCR after it. TCRdb redid the calling of the multiplex PCR reads with MiXCR, one entry per CDR3 protein. This table has some 15,000 distinct CDR3 sequences, 50% appearing once. This clonotype appeared a few times. Its antigen is still unknown. Sequencing used peripheral blood. The gene calls are TRBV5-1 and TRBJ2-5; 8 nucleotides align to TRBD2. The receptor's source is a woman in her twenties or thirties with Graves' ophthalmopathy. CDR3 DNA: TGCGCCAGCAGCCCCACAGAGCGGGGGATGGAGACCCAGTACTTC. Translating it yields CASSPTERGMETQYF.